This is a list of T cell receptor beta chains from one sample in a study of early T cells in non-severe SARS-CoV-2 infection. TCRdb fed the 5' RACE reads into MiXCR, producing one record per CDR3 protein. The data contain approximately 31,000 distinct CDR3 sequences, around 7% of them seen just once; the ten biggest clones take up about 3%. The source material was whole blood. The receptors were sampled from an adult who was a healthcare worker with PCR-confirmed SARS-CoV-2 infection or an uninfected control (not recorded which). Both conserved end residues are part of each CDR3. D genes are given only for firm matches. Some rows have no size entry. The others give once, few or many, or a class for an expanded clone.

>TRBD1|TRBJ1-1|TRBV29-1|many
TGCAGCGTTGAAGGGGACCGACAGGGTGCTTTCTTT
CSVEGDRQGAFF
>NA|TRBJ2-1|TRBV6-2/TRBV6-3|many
TGTGCCAGCAGTTACTCGATCGGCGGACCGCGCTCCTACAATGAGCAGTTCTTC
CASSYSIGGPRSYNEQFF
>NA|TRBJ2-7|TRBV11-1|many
TGTGCCAGCAGCTTAGCGGGGAGGAATCCCTACGAGCAGTACTTC
CASSLAGRNPYEQYF
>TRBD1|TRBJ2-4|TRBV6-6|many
TGTGCCAGCAGTCGCCTACAGGGGGCAAACATTCAGTACTTC
CASSRLQGANIQYF
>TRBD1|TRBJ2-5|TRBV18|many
TGTGCCAGCTCACCAAGGGACAGCCCCCGAGAGACCCAGTACTTC
CASSPRDSPRETQYF
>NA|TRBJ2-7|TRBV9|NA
TGTGCCAGCAGCCCAGAGACGAAATACGAGCAGTACTTC
CASSPETKYEQYF
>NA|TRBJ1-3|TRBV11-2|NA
TGTGCCAGCAGCTTGACGGCCCCGAGTAACACCATATATTTT
CASSLTAPSNTIYF
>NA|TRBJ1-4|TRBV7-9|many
TGTGCCAGCAGCCTAAACAGGAATGAAAAACTGTTTTTT
CASSLNRNEKLFF
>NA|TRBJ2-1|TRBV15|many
TGTGCCACCAGCAGAGATCCCGGGGATGAGCAGTTCTTC
CATSRDPGDEQFF
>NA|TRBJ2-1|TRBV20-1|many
TGCAGTGCTAGAGGGGACGATACCTCCTACAATGAGCAGTTCTTC
CSARGDDTSYNEQFF
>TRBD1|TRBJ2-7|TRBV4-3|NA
TGCGCCAGCAGCCAAGAAAGCGGGACAGGGGGCCTAGAGGAGCAGTACTTC
CASSQESGTGGLEEQYF
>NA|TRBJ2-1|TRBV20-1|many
TGCAGTGCTAGAGGCTCGCGTGAGCAGTTCTTC
CSARGSREQFF
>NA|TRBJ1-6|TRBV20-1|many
TGCAGTGCCCTGCATGACGGGGGGGTTTTGTCACCCCTCCACTTT
CSALHDGGVLSPLHF
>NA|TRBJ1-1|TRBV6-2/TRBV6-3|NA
TGTGCCAGCAGTTTGGAGGGCGCCTTCCAAGCTTTCTTT
CASSLEGAFQAFF
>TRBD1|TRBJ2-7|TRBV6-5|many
TGTGCCAGCAGTCTAGGACAGGGGGCCGATGAGCAGTACTTC
CASSLGQGADEQYF
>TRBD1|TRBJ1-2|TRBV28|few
TGTGCCAGCAGTTTGGGGGCAGGGGGCGGCTATGGCTACACCTTC
CASSLGAGGGYGYTF
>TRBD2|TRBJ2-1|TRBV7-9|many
TGTGCCAGCAGCTTATCACTAGCGGGAGGCAGCTCCTACAATGAGCAGTTCTTC
CASSLSLAGGSSYNEQFF
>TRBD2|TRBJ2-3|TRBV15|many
TGTGCCACCAGCAGATACAGACCGACTAGCGGCACAGATACGCAGTATTTT
CATSRYRPTSGTDTQYF